These 25 T cell receptor beta chains originate from one sample sequenced in a study of blood T cell repertoires in COVID-19 (dated by TCRdb to the early 2020s). The protocol used for the library was the immunoSEQ multiplex PCR assay. TCRdb re-hosts the immuneACCESS table, in-frame sequences only. Its copies lack some clones; in the studies checked, an unresolved V gene accounts for under half of them, and the cause for the rest is not known. The sample table contains approximately 190,000 clones; only one count was recorded for almost 85% of them. The ten largest clones take up 5% to 6.5% of the sample. The sample consisted of peripheral blood. The receptors originated from a woman aged 70-85 years with active or convalescent COVID-19.

The chain uses TRBV4-1 and TRBJ2-3, with TRBD1 identical over 11 bases. The CDR3 sequence is 15 residues long. V dropped 4 bases and J dropped 6; count of bases not matched to a gene: 6. Per the germline V gene, CDR1 is MGHRA and CDR2 is YSYEKL. The CDR3, as DNA: TGCGCCAGCAGCCTCGTGGACAGGGGGCAGGATACGCAGTATTTT. As protein: CASSLVDRGQDTQYF.

CDR3 amino acids: CATSSRWLVAEATEAFF. The CDR3 coding sequence is TGTGCCACCAGCTCCCGATGGTTGGTTGCGGAGGCTACTGAAGCTTTCTTT. The chain combines TRBV15 with TRBJ1-1, with D unclear. The CDR3 totals 17 residues. Looked up from germline, CDR1 is LNHNV and CDR2 is YYDKDF (reference sequence). V was clipped by 5 bases and J by 5 bases, with 24 bases between them. The variable domain in full, with the rest retrieved from reference TRBV15 and TRBJ1-1, is DAMVIQNPRYQVTQFGKPVTLSCSQTLNHNVMYWYQQKSSQAPKLLFHYYDKDFNNEADTPDNFQSRRPNTSFCFLDIRSPGLGDTAMYLCATSSRWLVAEATEAFFGQGTRLTVV.

The rearrangement uses TRBV3-1 (or the pseudogene TRBV3-2) and TRBJ1-4, with 10 bases aligning to TRBD1. J gave up 8 bases and V 2 bases, and 5 bases lay outside the gene matches. This CDR3 is 15 amino acids long. Germline CDR1 is LGHDT and CDR2 is YNNKEL (reference sequence). CDR3 DNA: TGTGCCAGCAGCCAACTCGGGACAGGGGACGAAAAACTGTTTTTT. This encodes CASSQLGTGDEKLFF.

The sample holds a few counts of this clone. This sequence joins TRBV7-2 and TRBJ2-2; 11 positions match TRBD1. The junction had 6 bases not matched to a gene; V was cut back by 3 bases and J by 6 bases. Germline CDR1 SGHTA, CDR2 FQGNSA. This CDR3 is built from 16 residues. CDR3 region: CASSLGQGVWSGELFF. CDR3 in DNA: TGTGCCAGCAGCTTGGGACAGGGGGTATGGTCCGGGGAGCTGTTTTTT.

The chain links TRBV27 to TRBJ2-7, with 11 nucleotides matching TRBD2. V was pared by 5 bases and J by 6 bases, with 3 bases of the junction left unmatched. The CDR3 is made up of 13 amino acids. The germline V gene has CDR1 MNHEY and CDR2 SMNVEV (reference sequence). CDR3: CASSPLAGGEQYF. For the CDR3, the DNA is TGTGCCAGCAGTCCGCTAGCGGGAGGCGAGCAGTACTTC.

The J gene is TRBJ2-7, the V gene TRBV7-3; 7 bases map to TRBD1. The CDR3 spans 17 residues. Germline V gene sequence: CDR1 SGHTA, CDR2 FQGTGA. Trimming removed 5 bases from V and 1 base from J; junction bases left unmatched: 14. CDR3 region: CASSPLGWRQGSYEQYF. In nucleotides, the CDR3 is TGTGCCAGCAGCCCATTGGGCTGGAGACAGGGTTCCTACGAGCAGTACTTC.

This rearrangement joins TRBV4-2 to TRBJ1-2; D gene unclear. This CDR3 has 13 amino acids. With 0 bases removed from V and 4 bases from J, the gap between germline ends came to 6 bases. Per germline, CDR1 LGHNA and CDR2 YNFKEQ. The CDR3 sequence: CASSQEVGYGYTF. CDR3 bases: TGTGCCAGCAGCCAAGAGGTCGGCTATGGCTACACCTTC.

The chain joins TRBV21-1 to TRBJ2-2; the table's D call TRBD2 went unverified against the DNA. TRBV21-1 is a known pseudogene. This CDR3 has 15 amino acids. CDR3 bases: TGTGCCAGCAGCACCGGGGGGGAGGACACCGGGGAGCTGTTTTTT. Amino acid sequence: CASSTGGEDTGELFF.

The V gene is TRBV30, the J gene TRBJ2-3; TRBD1 matches 9 bases. From germline, CDR1 is GTSNPN and CDR2 SVGIG (reference sequence). The V segment lost 2 bases and the J segment 6 bases; nucleotides outside the gene matches: 6. The CDR3 is 14 amino acids. CDR3: CAWSRNRGLDTQYF. The CDR3 DNA reads as TGTGCCTGGAGTCGGAACAGGGGGCTGGATACGCAGTATTTT.

The chain uses TRBV5-1 and TRBJ2-3, with 7 bases matching TRBD2. The CDR3 length is 16 residues. Germline assignment: CDR1 SGHRS and CDR2 YFSETQ. V dropped 3 bases and J dropped 2; count of bases not matched to a gene: 9. The CDR3 sequence: CASSSPAGELTDTQYF. The CDR3 DNA follows: TGCGCCAGCAGCTCTCCTGCGGGAGAACTCACAGATACGCAGTATTTT.

This chain links TRBV3-1 (or the pseudogene TRBV3-2) with TRBJ2-3, with 7 bases lining up with TRBD1. V trimming: 1 base; J trimming: 4 bases; junction bases outside the gene matches: 5. Germline values: CDR1 LGHDT, CDR2 YNNKEL (reference sequence). The CDR3 contains 15 residues. The CDR3 loop reads CASSQVGQVPDTQYF. The CDR3 bases are TGTGCCAGCAGCCAAGTCGGACAGGTTCCAGATACGCAGTATTTT.

The V and J genes are TRBV10-3 and TRBJ2-3, with D possibly matching TRBD2 (5 bases). The CDR3 is 12 amino acids. V dropped 8 bases and J dropped 0 bases, with 6 bases sitting between them. CDR1 and CDR2 (germline): ENHRY, SYGVKD. For the CDR3, the DNA is TGTGCCATCCGGACTAGCACAGATACGCAGTATTTT. Translated, it gives CAIRTSTDTQYF.

This sequence joins TRBV7-9 and TRBJ1-1; D gene ambiguous. Germline values: CDR1 SEHNR, CDR2 FQNEAQ (reference sequence). V lost 2 bases to trimming and J lost 4 bases, with 5 bases between them. The CDR3 consists of 12 residues. Here the CDR3 reads CASSLLSTEAFF. DNA for the CDR3: TGTGCCAGCAGCTTATTGAGCACTGAAGCTTTCTTT.

J is TRBJ2-1 and V is TRBV19; 10 nucleotides line up with TRBD2. The V gene's germline CDR1 is LNHDA and CDR2 SQIVND (reference sequence). The CDR3 totals 17 residues. The J segment lost 8 bases and the V segment lost 5 bases, leaving 15 bases of the junction unmatched. CDR3 sequence: CASSGGSSGSRSDEQFF. CDR3 coding DNA: TGTGCCAGTAGTGGGGGGTCTAGCGGGAGCCGCTCGGATGAGCAGTTCTTC.

The V call is TRBV18, the J call TRBJ2-5; 11 bases are a match to TRBD2. Looked up from germline, CDR1 is KGHSH and CDR2 is LQKENI. The CDR3 runs 15 residues. V lost 3 bases and J lost 4; bases outside the gene matches: 4. CDR3 bases: TGTGCCAGCTCACCGGGACTAGCGGCCCGAGAGACCCAGTACTTC. Translated: CASSPGLAARETQYF.

This clone was seen a handful of times. The CDR3, as DNA: TGTGCCAGCAGCCAAGATTTCAACAGGGGTTCCTACGAGCAGTACTTC. Translating it yields CASSQDFNRGSYEQYF. The rearrangement uses TRBV4-2 and TRBJ2-7; TRBD1 aligns across 7 bases. V shed 0 bases and J 1 base; nucleotides not matched to a gene: 6. In germline, CDR1 is LGHNA, CDR2 YNFKEQ. The CDR3 has 16 residues.

This sequence joins TRBV10-1 and TRBJ2-3; D unresolved. CDR1 is WNHNN, CDR2 SYGVQD, per germline (reference sequence). Trimming cost V 5 bases and J 1 base, with 7 bases left between them. The CDR3 is 13 residues long. This CDR3 is CASSNPGTDTQYF. CDR3 nucleotides: TGCGCCAGCAGTAATCCTGGCACAGATACGCAGTATTTT.

J is TRBJ1-1 and V is TRBV19, with a weak D call TRBD1 (5 bases). Looked up from germline, CDR1 is LNHDA and CDR2 is SQIVND (reference sequence). V was cut by 7 bases and J by 8 bases, with 17 bases left in between. CDR3 size: 13 residues. The CDR3 DNA follows: TGTGCCAGTACTCCAACAGGTCTTAGGGAAGCTTTCTTT. The encoded protein is CASTPTGLREAFF.

The rearrangement uses TRBV20-1 and TRBJ2-5; D not certain. The CDR3 loop spans 11 amino acids. Germline V gene sequence: CDR1 DFQATT, CDR2 SNEGSKA (reference sequence). The V and J ends lost 3 bases and 2 bases respectively, with 4 bases between them. The CDR3 DNA reads as TGCAGTGCTAGTCTGCAAGAGACCCAGTACTTC. It yields the protein CSASLQETQYF.

This chain uses TRBV5-1 with TRBJ2-5; TRBD2 aligns across 9 bases. After removal of 2 bases from V and 2 bases from J, the junction contained 4 bases not matched to a gene. CDR1 is SGHRS, CDR2 YFSETQ, per germline. The CDR3 runs 15 residues. CDR3 region: CASSFSGSRQETQYF. CDR3 bases: TGCGCCAGCAGCTTTAGCGGGAGTCGGCAAGAGACCCAGTACTTC.

V gene TRBV28 combines with J gene TRBJ1-1; D is perhaps TRBD1 (5 bases). Trimming removed 9 bases from V and 4 bases from J, with 12 bases in between. The germline V gene encodes CDR1 MDHEN and CDR2 SYDVKM. The CDR3 runs to 12 residues. The CDR3 region has the DNA TGTGCCAGTTCGACAAGGGGCACTGAAGCTTTCTTT. Its translation: CASSTRGTEAFF.

This sequence joins TRBV19 and TRBJ1-1; D perhaps matches TRBD1 (6 bases). V lost 5 bases, J lost 5 bases, and 15 bases lay in between. The CDR3 is 14 amino acids. Per germline, CDR1 LNHDA and CDR2 SQIVND (reference sequence). CDR3 sequence (DNA): TGTGCCAGTAGTCCCTGGGGGGGCGATACTGAAGCTTTCTTT. Residues: CASSPWGGDTEAFF.

CDR3 DNA: TGTGCCAGCAACAGGATGAACTATGGCTACACCTTC. Its translation: CASNRMNYGYTF. The gene calls are TRBV5-5 and TRBJ1-2; possible D gene TRBD1, 5 bases. Germline assignment: CDR1 SGHKS and CDR2 YYEKEE (reference sequence). CDR3 length: 12 residues. V gave up 6 bases and J gave up 2 bases, with 8 bases separating them.

This chain links TRBV3-1 (or the pseudogene TRBV3-2) with TRBJ2-7; D is possibly TRBD1 (6 bases). The CDR3 is 14 residues long. Looked up from germline, CDR1 is LGHDT and CDR2 is YNNKEL (reference sequence). The V end lost 1 base, the J end lost 6 bases, and 13 bases lay between the germline ends. The CDR3 DNA is TGTGCCAGCAGCCAAGGCTCAGGGGTGGGCGAGCAGTACTTC. Translation gives CASSQGSGVGEQYF.

The chain employs TRBV7-9 and TRBJ2-5, with 11 positions matching TRBD1. The V and J ends lost 5 bases and 2 bases, in that order; junction bases with no gene match: 10. The CDR3 loop spans 17 amino acids. From germline, CDR1 is SEHNR and CDR2 FQNEAQ (reference sequence). CDR3 protein: CASSGLLRDRGQETQYF. The CDR3, as DNA: TGTGCCAGCAGCGGCCTCCTCCGGGACAGGGGGCAAGAGACCCAGTACTTC. The whole variable domain, filled in from reference TRBV7-9 and TRBJ2-5, reads DTGVSQNPRHKITKRGQNVTFRCDPISEHNRLYWYRQTLGQGPEFLTYFQNEAQLEKSRLLSDRFSAERPKGSFSTLEIQRTEQGDSAMYLCASSGLLRDRGQETQYFGPGTRLLVL.